One sample yielded the 23 T cell receptor beta chains listed below, sequenced in a study of blood T cell repertoires in COVID-19. Clones were sequenced by immunoSEQ multiplex PCR, and TCRdb holds only the in-frame ones, with some missing. The table includes 150,000 or so clones, over 80% detected once. The source material was PBMCs or T cells enriched from blood (not recorded which). The receptors were gathered from a woman aged 55-75 years who had recovered from COVID-19.

The chain recombines TRBV4-1 with TRBJ2-7, with 8 nucleotides matching TRBD2. The ends lost 1 base at V and 4 bases at J; junction bases unmatched: 12. Germline loops: CDR1 MGHRA, CDR2 YSYEKL. This CDR3 has 17 residues. For the CDR3, the DNA is TGCGCCAGCAGCCAAGGACCCGCGGGGGGCTCCCTTTACGAGCAGTACTTC. This gives the protein CASSQGPAGGSLYEQYF.

This clone has a single count. V is TRBV11-2 and J is TRBJ1-2; D is perhaps TRBD1 (5 bases). V lost 3 bases and J 8 bases, leaving 16 bases between the germline ends. Germline-derived CDR1 and CDR2 are SGHAT and FQNNGV. The CDR3 is 14 residues long. CDR3 DNA: TGTGCCAGCAGCTTCAACGTAAGGGGATCGGGCTACACCTTC. Translation: CASSFNVRGSGYTF.

The V gene is TRBV7-3, the J gene TRBJ2-6, with TRBD1 matching 8 bases. The length of the CDR3 is 16 residues. Per the germline V gene, CDR1 is SGHTA and CDR2 is FQGTGA. With 10 bases clipped from V and 1 base from J, the junction kept 9 bases outside the gene matches. CDR3 nucleotide sequence: TGTGCCAATCCAGGGGGCGCCGGGTCTGGGGCCAACGTCCTGACTTTC. Protein: CANPGGAGSGANVLTF.

The chain links TRBV3-1 (or the pseudogene TRBV3-2) to TRBJ1-1; a weak D match, TRBD1 (5 bases). The CDR3 totals 14 residues. Trimming took off 1 base at V and 2 bases at J, with 8 bases between the two ends. From germline, CDR1 is LGHDT and CDR2 YNNKEL (reference sequence). CDR3 loop: CASSQVGGNTEAFF. CDR3 nucleotides: TGTGCCAGCAGCCAAGTCGGGGGAAACACTGAAGCTTTCTTT.

There are a few counts of this clone. The same CDR3 arises from other DNA sequences in this sample as well. The V gene is TRBV5-1, the J gene TRBJ2-5, with 8 bases lining up with TRBD1. From germline, CDR1 is SGHRS and CDR2 YFSETQ. Losses at the gene ends were 0 bases for V and 3 bases for J; bases not matched to a gene: 4. The CDR3 sequence is 15 residues long. The CDR3 sequence is CASSLGGTGEETQYF. CDR3 nucleotides: TGCGCCAGCAGCTTGGGGGGGACAGGTGAAGAGACCCAGTACTTC.

The chain employs TRBV5-4 and TRBJ2-3; 10 bases are shared with TRBD2. CDR1 SGHNT and CDR2 YYREEE come from the germline V gene (reference sequence). The V segment lost 8 bases and the J segment 2 bases; nucleotides outside the gene matches: 5. The length of the CDR3 is 14 residues. Here the CDR3 reads CASFLAGVTDTQYF. The CDR3 coding sequence is TGTGCCAGTTTTCTAGCGGGGGTCACAGATACGCAGTATTTT.

The chain links TRBV6-5 to TRBJ2-7; 11 bases fit TRBD2. Germline V gene lookup returns CDR1 MNHEY and CDR2 SVGAGI. The V gene end was trimmed by 0 bases and the J gene end by 7 bases; junction bases not matched to a gene: 8. This CDR3 is built from 16 residues. The CDR3 bases are TGTGCCAGCAGTTACTCGCGCACTAGCGGGAGCCATGAGCAGTACTTC. The encoded protein is CASSYSRTSGSHEQYF.

Written as DNA, the CDR3 is TGCGCCAGCAGCCCCAGCGGGGTATCGAATGGCTACACCTTC. This gives the protein CASSPSGVSNGYTF. The rearrangement uses TRBV5-1 and TRBJ1-2; D is ambiguous. The CDR3 runs 14 residues. V lost 4 bases, J lost 6 bases, and 16 bases lay in between. Germline CDR1 and CDR2: SGHRS and YFSETQ.

This chain connects TRBV20-1 to TRBJ2-7, with D hard to call. This CDR3 is built from 11 residues. Trimming took 0 bases from V and 6 from J, leaving 6 bases between them. In germline, CDR1 is DFQATT, CDR2 SNEGSKA (reference sequence). In DNA, the CDR3 is TGCAGTGCTAGAGATTCTACCGAGCAGTACTTC. Amino acids: CSARDSTEQYF.

The rearrangement uses TRBV29-1 and TRBJ1-5; TRBD1 might be the D (5 bases). V was cut by 7 bases and J by 5 bases, with 12 bases left in between. The germline gives CDR1 SQVTM, CDR2 ANQGSEA. The CDR3 extends over 12 amino acids. CDR3 amino acids: CSGGEGDQPQHF. For the CDR3, the DNA is TGCAGCGGGGGGGAGGGAGATCAGCCCCAGCATTTT.

CDR3 nucleotide sequence: TGTGCCAGCAGCTTAGGGGGGCTTGGCACTGAAGCTTTCTTT. Translating gives CASSLGGLGTEAFF. The chain recombines TRBV7-2 with TRBJ1-1; weak D call: TRBD1 (6 bases). V lost 1 base to trimming and J lost 4 bases, with 10 bases between them. The CDR3 runs 14 residues. The germline CDR1 and CDR2 sequences are SGHTA and FQGNSA. The whole variable domain, filled in from reference TRBV7-2 and TRBJ1-1, reads GAGVSQSPSNKVTEKGKDVELRCDPISGHTALYWYRQSLGQGLEFLIYFQGNSAPDKSGLPSDRFSAERTGGSVSTLTIQRTQQEDSAVYLCASSLGGLGTEAFFGQGTRLTVV.

The chain has TRBV7-9 and TRBJ1-4; no reliable D call. V dropped 4 bases and J dropped 8 bases, with 14 bases sitting between them. This CDR3 has 14 amino acids. Germline V gene lookup returns CDR1 SEHNR and CDR2 FQNEAQ (reference sequence). CDR3 residues: CASSSRGSDEKLFF. In nucleotides, the CDR3 is TGTGCCAGCAGCTCGCGGGGATCGGACGAAAAACTGTTTTTT.

The gene calls are TRBV27 and TRBJ2-1; no clear D gene. This CDR3 is built from 16 residues. V lost 0 bases and J lost 2, with 11 bases in between. The germline gives CDR1 MNHEY, CDR2 SMNVEV (reference sequence). CDR3 sequence: CASSLSRNSPYNEQFF. CDR3 DNA: TGTGCCAGCAGTTTATCGAGGAACTCCCCCTACAATGAGCAGTTCTTC.

V usage is TRBV12-3 or TRBV12-4 and J usage is TRBJ1-4; the D is unclear. CDR3 length: 13 residues. Trimming cost V 5 bases and J 3 bases, with 7 bases left between them. As DNA, the CDR3 is TGTGCCAGCAGTCAGAATTCTAATGAAAAACTGTTTTTT. It translates to CASSQNSNEKLFF.

The J gene is TRBJ1-5, the V gene TRBV7-8, with 9 bases lining up with TRBD1. The length of the CDR3 is 17 residues. V lost 2 bases and J lost 3; bases outside the gene matches: 8. Germline CDR1 SGHVS, CDR2 FQNEAQ. CDR3: CASSLLTGGTLNQPQHF. For the CDR3, the DNA is TGTGCCAGCAGCTTACTCACAGGGGGCACTCTCAATCAGCCCCAGCATTTT.

This sequence joins TRBV11-2 and TRBJ1-2; D gene unclear. The CDR3 covers 13 residues. The germline V and J ends were trimmed by 6 bases and 4 bases, with 12 bases remaining between them. Germline V lookup: CDR1 SGHAT, CDR2 FQNNGV. CDR3 in amino acids: CASRPSSTYGYTF. The DNA for the CDR3 is TGTGCCAGCAGACCTTCTTCTACCTATGGCTACACCTTC.

The chain employs TRBV7-9 and TRBJ1-1, with 12 nucleotides matching TRBD1. Germline V gives CDR1 SEHNR, CDR2 FQNEAQ (reference sequence). V lost 5 bases, J lost 7 bases, and 11 bases stayed unmatched. The CDR3 extends over 16 amino acids. The CDR3 spells CASSAGTGGVRIEAFF. CDR3 nucleotide sequence: TGTGCCAGCAGCGCAGGGACAGGGGGCGTTCGTATTGAAGCTTTCTTT.

The chain joins TRBV7-3 to TRBJ2-1; TRBD2 matches at 11 bases. The CDR3 has 15 residues. J was trimmed by 4 bases and V by 4 bases; bases with no gene match: 3. Looked up from germline, CDR1 is SGHTA and CDR2 is FQGTGA. CDR3 DNA sequence: TGTGCCAGCAGCTCAAGGACTAGCGGGTACAATGAGCAGTTCTTC. Translating it yields CASSSRTSGYNEQFF.

This chain links TRBV19 with TRBJ2-5; 7 nucleotides line up with TRBD2. Germline trimming cut 3 bases from V and 5 bases from J; bases unmatched to any gene: 9. Germline assignment: CDR1 LNHDA and CDR2 SQIVND (reference sequence). The CDR3 has 15 residues. CDR3 loop: CASSMGRDLRETQYF. CDR3 sequence (DNA): TGTGCCAGTAGTATGGGGAGGGACTTGCGGGAGACCCAGTACTTC.

The chain carries TRBV18 and TRBJ1-5, with D possibly being TRBD1 (6 bases). V lost 0 bases to trimming and J lost 6 bases, with 12 bases between them. CDR1 KGHSH and CDR2 LQKENI come from the germline V gene. The CDR3 is made up of 15 amino acids. The CDR3: CASSPPNRVGQPQHF. The CDR3 coding sequence is TGTGCCAGCTCACCACCGAACAGGGTGGGTCAGCCCCAGCATTTT.

CDR3 nucleotide sequence: TGTGCCAGCTCACCACCGGGAGCCGCCGAGCAGTACTTC. Translated, it gives CASSPPGAAEQYF. J is TRBJ2-7 and V is TRBV18, with TRBD2 as a possible D gene (5 bases). Deletions cut 0 bases from V and 6 bases from J, with 9 bases between. The CDR3 is 13 amino acids. The germline V gene encodes CDR1 KGHSH and CDR2 LQKENI.

The J gene is TRBJ1-6, the V gene TRBV19, with TRBD1 matching 10 bases. The trim removed 10 bases at V and 4 bases at J, leaving 4 bases unmatched. The CDR3 totals 14 residues. The germline V gene has CDR1 LNHDA and CDR2 SQIVND (reference sequence). The CDR3, as DNA: TGTGCCACCTCGGACAGGGGGTATAATTCACCCCTCCACTTT. This codes for CATSDRGYNSPLHF.

The rearrangement links TRBV5-5 to TRBJ2-3; D gene uncertain. CDR1 is SGHKS and CDR2 is YYEKEE in the germline V gene (reference sequence). The V end was cut by 0 bases, the J end by 5 bases, with 13 bases between. CDR3 length equals 15 residues. CDR3 coding DNA: TGTGCCAGCAGCTTGGGGGCAGATCCCCGAGATACGCAGTATTTT. Amino acid sequence: CASSLGADPRDTQYF.